What follows are 8 T cell receptor beta chains derived from one specimen sequenced in a study of cytomegalovirus exposure and HLA in healthy donors. PCR primers comprised 60 Vbeta and 13 Jbeta primers. Libraries were prepared by immunoSEQ multiplex PCR; TCRdb keeps only in-frame clonotypes and omits some of them. The top ten hold about 2.3% of the sample, which has nearly 110,000 clones, more than 65% seen once. Sequencing used PBMCs. The receptor source for this set is a man aged 30 to 39 in good health and CMV-seronegative.

The chain links TRBV30 to TRBJ2-2, with 8 bases identical to TRBD2. The J segment lost 5 bases and the V segment lost 0 bases, leaving 14 bases of the junction unmatched. The CDR3 length is 18 residues. Germline CDR1 and CDR2: GTSNPN and SVGIG (reference sequence). CDR3 sequence reads: CAWSVLASGRNWTGELFF. The CDR3 coding sequence is TGTGCCTGGAGTGTACTGGCCAGCGGGAGAAATTGGACCGGGGAGCTGTTTTTT.

The chain joins TRBV7-3 to TRBJ2-7, with 7 bases aligning to TRBD1. This CDR3 comprises 14 residues. Trimming at V came to 6 bases and at J to 0 bases, leaving 5 bases not matched to a gene. Germline V gene sequence: CDR1 SGHTA, CDR2 FQGTGA. CDR3 nucleotide sequence: TGTGCCAGCAGAAACAGGGGTCTCTCCTACGAGCAGTACTTC. Protein sequence: CASRNRGLSYEQYF.

The chain employs TRBV6-1 and TRBJ1-2, with 10 bases lining up with TRBD1. The germline CDR1 and CDR2 sequences are MNHNS and SASEGT. The CDR3 has 14 amino acids. J gave up 2 bases and V 6 bases, and 3 bases lay outside the gene matches. The CDR3 here is CASSRTGGNYGYTF. Here the CDR3 DNA reads TGTGCCAGCAGCCGGACAGGGGGGAACTATGGCTACACCTTC.

This sequence joins TRBV27 and TRBJ1-2; weak D call: TRBD1 (6 bases). V was clipped by 0 bases and J by 7 bases, with 12 bases between them. This CDR3 has 14 residues. Looked up from germline, CDR1 is MNHEY and CDR2 is SMNVEV (reference sequence). As DNA, the CDR3 is TGTGCCAGCAGTTTATCCCCAGGGGCGGCTGGCTACACCTTC. It specifies CASSLSPGAAGYTF.

V usage is TRBV9 and J usage is TRBJ2-3; 9 positions agree with TRBD2. After removal of 1 base from V and 4 bases from J, the junction contained 7 bases not matched to a gene. CDR3 size: 16 residues. Germline CDR1 SGDLS, CDR2 YYNGEE. The CDR3, as DNA: TGTGCCAGCAGCGTAAGCGCCCAGCGGGGGGCAGATACGCAGTATTTT. This gives the protein CASSVSAQRGADTQYF.

The chain joins TRBV25-1 to TRBJ1-2; the D gene is possibly TRBD1 (5 bases). The germline V gene encodes CDR1 MGHDK and CDR2 SYGVNS. V was cut by 4 bases and J by 7 bases, with 28 bases left in between. CDR3 length: 18 amino acids. In nucleotides, the CDR3 is TGTGCCAGCAGTGTCCCCTCCCCCGGGCAGGGAACGTTAGGTGGCTACACCTTC. It translates to CASSVPSPGQGTLGGYTF.

This clone occurred a few times. This chain connects TRBV6-5 to TRBJ2-7, with 10 bases aligning to TRBD2. CDR3 length: 14 residues. Germline-derived CDR1 and CDR2 are MNHEY and SVGAGI. V was pared by 0 bases and J by 5 bases, with 1 base of the junction left unmatched. The CDR3 DNA is TGTGCCAGCAGTTACTCGACTAGCGGGCACGAGCAGTACTTC. It is translated as CASSYSTSGHEQYF.

V gene TRBV20-1 combines with J gene TRBJ1-1, with a weak D call TRBD1 (5 bases). The CDR3 contains 10 residues. Germline CDR1 DFQATT, CDR2 SNEGSKA (reference sequence). V lost 3 bases to trimming and J lost 11 bases, with 10 bases between them. CDR3 in DNA: TGCAGTGCTAGGAAGGCAGGGGCTTTCTTT. This codes for CSARKAGAFF.